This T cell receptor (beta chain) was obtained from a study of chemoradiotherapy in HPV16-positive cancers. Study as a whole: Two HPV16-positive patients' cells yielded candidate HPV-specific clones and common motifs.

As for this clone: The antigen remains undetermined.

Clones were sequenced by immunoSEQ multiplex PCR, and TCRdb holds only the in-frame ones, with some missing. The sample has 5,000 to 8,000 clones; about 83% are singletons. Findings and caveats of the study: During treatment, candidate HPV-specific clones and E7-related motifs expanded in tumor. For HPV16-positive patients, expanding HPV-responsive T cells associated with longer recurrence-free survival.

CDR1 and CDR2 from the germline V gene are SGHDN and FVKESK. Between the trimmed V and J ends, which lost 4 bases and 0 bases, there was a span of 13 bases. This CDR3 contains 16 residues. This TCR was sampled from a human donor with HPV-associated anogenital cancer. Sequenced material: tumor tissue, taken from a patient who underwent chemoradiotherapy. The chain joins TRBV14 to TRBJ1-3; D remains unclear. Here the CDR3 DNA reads TGTGCCAGCAGCCGGGGATCCCGATTCTCTGGAAACACCATATATTTT. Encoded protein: CASSRGSRFSGNTIYF.